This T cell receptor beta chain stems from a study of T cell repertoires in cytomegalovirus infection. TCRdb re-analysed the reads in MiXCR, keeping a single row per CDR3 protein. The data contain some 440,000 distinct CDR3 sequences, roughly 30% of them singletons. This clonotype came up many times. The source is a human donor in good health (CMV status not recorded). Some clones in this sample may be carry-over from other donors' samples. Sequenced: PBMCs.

CDR3: CASSPGQGGYGYTF. CDR3 DNA: TGTGCCAGCAGTCCTGGACAGGGGGGCTATGGCTACACCTTC. The V call is TRBV27, the J call TRBJ1-2; TRBD1 aligns across 10 bases. The CDR3 extends over 14 amino acids. Germline CDR1 reads MNHEY; CDR2 reads SMNVEV (reference sequence). V dropped 5 bases and J dropped 4; count of bases not matched to a gene: 4.